What follows describes a single TCR beta chain. TCRdb's table, derived via immunoSEQ multiplex PCR, lists solely in-frame clones and lacks some. The sample yields about 220,000 clones, over 80% seen once. The record originates from a study of blood T cell repertoires in COVID-19. Study information: T cells, B-cell-depleted T cells, or PBMCs provided the cDNA or gDNA that served as material.

Germline V gene sequence: CDR1 KGHDR, CDR2 SFDVKD. The CDR3 contains 13 residues. Trimming left V 4 bases short and J 2 bases short, with 8 bases between. Study members were between roughly 18 and 90 years old and lived in approximately 25 US regions. Clinical histories supplied by participants themselves formed the basis of cohort assignment. Sequencing was carried out using PBMCs or T cells enriched from blood (not recorded which). The clonotype originates from a middle-aged woman who had recovered from COVID-19. V gene TRBV24-1 combines with J gene TRBJ2-7, with a tentative D call TRBD1 (6 bases). The CDR3 sequence: CATSDRGTYEQYF. Written as DNA, the CDR3 is TGTGCCACCAGTGACAGGGGTACCTACGAGCAGTACTTC.